What follows is one TCR beta chain and its context. Seattle's cohort entered during active infection and was followed longitudinally. Losses at the gene ends were 4 bases for V and 2 bases for J; bases not matched to a gene: 6. Germline values: CDR1 LNHDA, CDR2 SQIVND (reference sequence). The CDR3 is 17 residues long. The data were obtained in a study of blood T cell repertoires in COVID-19. Study context: In each case, the material was cDNA or gDNA derived from T cells, B-cell-depleted T cells, or PBMCs.

In the authors' methods: Amplified reference gene primers provided the basis for estimating nucleated cell counts. The repertoire was sequenced with immunoSEQ multiplex PCR; TCRdb's copy has only in-frame clones and lacks some. V and J calls plus clone size are reproduced from that table; the DNA served to infer D and trimming. The sample includes around 470,000 clones, roughly nine tenths of them seen just once. This sequence joins TRBV19 and TRBJ2-6, with 9 bases identical to TRBD1. The sequencing input was peripheral blood. The sequence was obtained from a man aged 18 to 35 with COVID-19, enrolled during active disease. The CDR3 loop is CASSTYGQGTGANVLTF. The CDR3 DNA follows: TGTGCCAGTAGTACCTATGGACAGGGGACTGGGGCCAACGTCCTGACTTTC.